A single sample gave rise to the 5 T cell receptor beta chains below, sequenced in a study of cytomegalovirus exposure and HLA in healthy donors. In the PCR, 60 Vbeta and 13 Jbeta primers were used. The data were produced by immunoSEQ multiplex PCR, yet TCRdb's version contains in-frame clones alone and is incomplete. The table includes some 110,000 clones, 79% detected once. Input material: PBMCs. The receptors shown here come from a woman between 18 and 30 years old in good health and CMV-seropositive.

The table lists this clone with a few counts. The rearrangement links TRBV5-4 to TRBJ1-2, with 7 bases lining up with TRBD1. Germline V gene data show CDR1 as SGHNT and CDR2 as YYREEE (reference sequence). V lost 1 base, J lost 6 bases, and 3 bases stayed unmatched. This CDR3 spans 13 amino acids. The CDR3 loop is CASSLYGQDGYTF. Written as DNA, the CDR3 is TGTGCCAGCAGCTTGTACGGACAGGATGGCTACACCTTC.

This clone was recorded a few times. The rearrangement uses TRBV4-2 and TRBJ2-7; possibly TRBD2 for D (5 bases). Trimming took 4 bases from V and 3 from J, leaving 10 bases between them. Per germline, CDR1 LGHNA and CDR2 YNFKEQ. CDR3 size: 13 residues. The CDR3 protein is CASSLDGGYEQYF. The CDR3, as DNA: TGTGCCAGCAGCCTAGACGGAGGCTACGAGCAGTACTTC.

This chain uses TRBV28 with TRBJ1-5; 7 nucleotides line up with TRBD1. The CDR3 runs to 17 residues. CDR1 MDHEN and CDR2 SYDVKM come from the germline V gene. The J segment lost 2 bases and the V segment lost 5 bases, leaving 12 bases of the junction unmatched. CDR3 in amino acids: CASSLQGGAWRNQPQHF. In DNA, the CDR3 is TGTGCCAGCAGTCTTCAGGGGGGCGCATGGCGCAATCAGCCCCAGCATTTT.

The CDR3, as DNA: TGTGCCAGCAGCGTACGGGGACTAGATAAGCAGTTCTTC. Protein product: CASSVRGLDKQFF. The chain uses TRBV13 and TRBJ2-1; 8 bases match TRBD2. Unmatched junction bases numbered 8, after V lost 5 bases and J lost 11 bases. From germline, CDR1 is PRHDT and CDR2 FYEKMQ (reference sequence). The CDR3 length is 13 residues. Full variable domain (rest looked up from reference TRBV13 and TRBJ2-1): AAGVIQSPRHLIKEKRETATLKCYPIPRHDTVYWYQQGPGQDPQFLISFYEKMQSDKGSIPDRFSAQQFSDYHSELNMSSLELGDSALYFCASSVRGLDKQFFGPGTRLTVL.

V usage is TRBV28 and J usage is TRBJ2-1, with D hard to call. The CDR3 extends over 14 amino acids. Trimming pared 5 bases from V and 9 bases from J, leaving 17 bases between. Germline assignment: CDR1 MDHEN and CDR2 SYDVKM. The DNA for the CDR3 is TGTGCCAGCAGTCCCGCCTCAGGAACCGGTGAGCAGTTCTTC. Its protein is CASSPASGTGEQFF. The full variable domain, with the rest looked up from reference TRBV28 and TRBJ2-1, is DVKVTQSSRYLVKRTGEKVFLECVQDMDHENMFWYRQDPGLGLRLIYFSYDVKMKEKGDIPEGYSVSREKKERFSLILESASTNQTSMYLCASSPASGTGEQFFGPGTRLTVL.